This T cell receptor (beta chain) was obtained from a study of blood T cell repertoires in COVID-19. Study summary: PBMCs, B-cell-depleted T cells, or T cells provided the cDNA or gDNA that made up the material.

The CDR3 runs to 17 residues. The V end was cut by 7 bases, the J end by 4 bases, with 20 bases between. From germline, CDR1 is MGHRA and CDR2 YSYEKL. Source study methods: Quantification of nucleated cells was approximated via reference gene primer amplification. Using immunoSEQ multiplex PCR, the repertoire was profiled, and TCRdb retains in-frame clones only, with some absent. V, J and clone size were drawn from that table, and D and trimming were deduced from the DNA. The sample lists around 130,000 clones; about 75% were seen once. The TCR was taken from a man aged 80 or over with acute or convalescent COVID-19. The source material was peripheral blood. The rearrangement uses TRBV4-1 and TRBJ2-6, with D perhaps matching TRBD2 (7 bases). The CDR3: CASTPKGGGTGANVLTF. CDR3 nucleotide sequence: TGCGCCAGCACCCCCAAGGGGGGAGGGACCGGGGCCAACGTCCTGACTTTC.